This TCR beta chain came from a study of blood T cells in healthy people across ages (dated by TCRdb to between 2015 and 2016). With regard to the full study: Template switching captured roughly one uniquely barcoded TCR beta cDNA molecule per two T cells in model experiments. Donors of different ages were randomly distributed across sequencing lanes to avoid experimental bias. The donors were divided into four age groups: young (average approximately 17 years), middle-aged (about 40), aged (roughly 66) and long-lived (roughly 86). Two additional independent replicas of 1 million unique cDNA reads from the same blood draw were analyzed for two donors (one aged 18 to 29 and one aged 80 or older). Using deep sequencing normalized with unique cDNA molecular identifiers, the study measured how TCR beta repertoire diversity changes with age.

This clonotype has ten or more counts. Its antigen remains undetermined. Per-base quality was not reported, and no clone a single base away is much larger than it. Trimming takes 2 bases from V and 3 bases from J, and the germline ends sit 6 bases apart. Based on the germline V gene (reference sequence), the CDR1 and CDR2 sequences are SSHAT and FNYEAQ. The CDR3 has 13 amino acids, counting the end cysteine and phenylalanine. The read is trimmed to its CDR3 DNA, 39 bases read in frame from base 1. Receptors were amplified or captured by 5' RACE. The instrument was an Illumina HiSeq 2500. A second roughly 6 to 12 cycle PCR used a sample-barcoded 5' primer and a J-beta primer mix. Each TCR beta cDNA molecule received a unique molecular identifier from a template-switch 5' adaptor carrying 12 random nucleotides. Each sample yielded at least 3 million CDR3-containing paired-end reads. The Mint cDNA synthesis kit, primed by a TRBC-specific oligonucleotide, was used to synthesize first-strand cDNA from all RNA. Following uracil-DNA glycosylase treatment, a first 18-cycle PCR with universal primers M1SS and BC2_uni_R was performed on all cDNA. Under the source paper's analysis protocol: For normalization, 1 million high-quality reads, each with a distinct molecular identifier, were randomly selected from each sample. Reads with shared molecular identifiers were discarded instead of being binned into consensus sequences. MiTCR, run with a Q25 quality threshold and the strictest error-elimination algorithm, handled CDR3 identification, clonotype clustering and error correction. Lower-bound total TCR beta diversity was estimated with a nonparametric unseen species model using Euler transformation. TCRdb trimmed the raw reads at Q25, called clones with MiXCR and kept productive beta chains. Every entry covers one CDR3 protein and lists the most common genes and DNA from its rows. None of the V and J calls come from the authors' own analysis; TCRdb made them. Recorded for this sample are 1.5 million to 2 million distinct CDR3 sequences; roughly 27% of them occurred a single time. Of the sample, roughly 8% is held by the ten largest clones.

What the research found in general, with its limitations: Since profiling was done on bulk unsorted PBMCs, naive and antigen-experienced compartments could not be conclusively compared. Estimates of total diversity from one million sequenced T cells were regarded as lower bounds and underestimates. Because the CMV infection status of the donors was unknown, age-related changes in expanded clonotypes may potentially have been confounded. As age increased, observed TCR beta diversity per million T cells dropped in a roughly linear way, and a significant reduction was already evident by age about 40. Compared with the aged group, the long-lived group had more naive CD4+ T cells, fewer expanded clones and increased TCR diversity, suggesting age selection. Observed TCR beta diversity correlated strongly with the percentage of naive T cells measured by flow cytometry.

The 39 donors, aged about 6 to 90 years, were systemically healthy Caucasian individuals from Russia. Approximately 9.3 milliliters of peripheral blood were drawn from each donor into EDTA-treated Vacutainer tubes. Ficoll-Paque density-gradient centrifugation was used to isolate PBMCs, with at least 7 million obtained per sample. Total RNA was extracted from PBMCs with Trizol reagent, with at least 5.5 micrograms obtained per sample. The percentages of naive CD45RAhigh/CD27high T cells were determined by flow cytometry on a PBMC aliquot from every donor. The chain joins TRBV7-7 to TRBJ2-3; no D segment can be confidently identified. Material: blood. This TCR was sampled from a woman in her twenties or thirties in good health. This receptor has the CDR3 CASSLSVTDTQYF. The nucleotide sequence reads as follows: TGTGCCAGCAGCTTAAGCGTGACAGATACGCAGTATTTT. The entire variable domain, with the stretches around the CDR3 drawn from the reference TRBV7-7 and TRBJ2-3 proteins, is GAGVSQSPRYKVTKRGQDVTLRCDPISSHATLYWYQQALGQGPEFLTYFNYEAQPDKSGLPSDRFSAERPEGSISTLTIQRTEQRDSAMYRCASSLSVTDTQYFGPGTRLTVL.